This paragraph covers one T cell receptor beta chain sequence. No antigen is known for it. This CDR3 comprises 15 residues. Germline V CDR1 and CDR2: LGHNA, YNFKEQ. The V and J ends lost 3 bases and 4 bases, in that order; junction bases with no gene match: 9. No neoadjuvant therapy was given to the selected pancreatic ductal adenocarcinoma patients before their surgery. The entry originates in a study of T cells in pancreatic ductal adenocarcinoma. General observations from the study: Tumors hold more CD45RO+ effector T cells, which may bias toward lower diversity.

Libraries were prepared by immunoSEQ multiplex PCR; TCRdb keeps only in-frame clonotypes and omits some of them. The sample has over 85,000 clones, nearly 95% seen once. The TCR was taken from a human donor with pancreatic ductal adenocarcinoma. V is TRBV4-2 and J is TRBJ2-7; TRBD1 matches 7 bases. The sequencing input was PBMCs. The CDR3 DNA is TGTGCCAGCAGCCACTGGGACAGCGGTTTTTACGAGCAGTACTTC. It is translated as CASSHWDSGFYEQYF.